This T cell receptor beta chain came from a study of T cells in Graves' hyperthyroidism and ophthalmopathy. In making diagnoses, clinical symptoms, serum thyroxine and TRAb, thyroid ultrasound and orbital computed tomography were all used. Amplification targeted TCR beta CDR3 regions from RNA transcripts. HTBI primers drove first-round RT-PCR of the TCR CDR3. TCRdb itself ran the multiplex PCR reads through MiXCR, one entry per CDR3 protein. This table holds hundreds of thousands of distinct CDR3 sequences, about 15% found once. This clonotype was detected many times. The CDR3 is made up of 14 amino acids. Trimming cost V 5 bases and J 6 bases, with 16 bases left between them.

V gene TRBV12-3 or TRBV12-4 combines with J gene TRBJ1-2; no reliable D call. The source material was blood. The TCR comes from a young woman with Graves' hyperthyroidism. CDR3 region: CASSVRRDLDGYTF. The CDR3 DNA sequence: TGTGCCAGCAGTGTGAGACGGGATCTCGATGGCTACACCTTC.